This T cell receptor (beta chain) was profiled in a study of immune evolution from preneoplasia to lung adenocarcinoma. Study-level points and caveats: Later-stage lesions appeared to have more T cells, more diversity, less clonality. Top clone frequencies peaked in normal lung, apparently declining through invasive adenocarcinoma.

Two lung cancer pathologists independently confirmed each histologic diagnosis. Libraries were prepared by immunoSEQ multiplex PCR; TCRdb keeps only in-frame clonotypes and omits some of them. The data show approximately 6,900 clones, almost 80% seen once. About this clone itself: Its antigen is not known.

This CDR3 comprises 16 residues. V was pared by 5 bases and J by 0 bases, with 11 bases between. The V gene's germline CDR1 is MNHEY and CDR2 SMNVEV (reference sequence). The sequencing input was FFPE adjacent normal lung tissue. The V gene is TRBV27, the J gene TRBJ2-6, with D maybe TRBD1 (5 bases). The sequence derives from a person between 70 and 80 years old with lung adenocarcinoma. The CDR3 here is CASSQQANSGANVLTF. The CDR3 DNA is TGTGCCAGCAGTCAACAGGCTAACTCTGGGGCCAACGTCCTGACTTTC. The whole variable domain, remainder taken from reference TRBV27 and TRBJ2-6, is EAQVTQNPRYLITVTGKKLTVTCSQNMNHEYMSWYRQDPGLGLRQIYYSMNVEVTDKGDVPEGYKVSRKEKRNFPLILESPSPNQTSLYFCASSQQANSGANVLTFGAGSRLTVL.